This TCR beta chain was identified during a study of human T cells and chemical hapten exposure. Overall study results and limits: Because they had alopecia, donors may respond immunologically unlike healthy people.

Documented time point: patch test 1, 2 weeks after DPC sensitization. The treatment is: therapeutic diphenylcyclopropenone sensitization with weekly scalp DPC. The CDR3 spans 14 residues. The V gene lost 2 bases and the J gene lost 0 bases, with 7 bases spanning the gap. From germline, CDR1 is MDHEN and CDR2 SYDVKM. TCRdb used MiXCR to reprocess the RACE reads, holding one entry per CDR3 protein. The profile covers 150,000 to 200,000 distinct CDR3 sequences, with roughly 15% appearing a single time and about 1.8% taken by the ten largest. For this clonotype: Its matching antigen is unknown.

V is TRBV28 and J is TRBJ1-2; possibly TRBD1 for D (5 bases). This material consisted of whole blood, taken in connection with sensitization to the hapten diphenylcyclopropenone (DPC). The TCR sequence derives from a woman in her twenties or thirties with alopecia areata. Some clones in this sample may be carry-over from other donors' samples. The CDR3 spells CASSLGTANYGYTF. CDR3 sequence (DNA): TGTGCCAGCAGTTTAGGGACGGCTAACTATGGCTACACCTTC.